The source of this TCR beta chain is a study of blood T cell repertoires in COVID-19 (TCRdb year 2020). Study-wide context: The collaborator samples originated in the United States, Italy and Spain and spanned the acute and convalescent phases of COVID-19. The material from the prospective study consisted of cDNA or gDNA derived from T cells, B-cell-depleted T cells, or PBMCs. Subjects who had been exposed to COVID-19, were actively infected with it, or had recovered from it provided the deeply sampled blood TCRbeta repertoires that made up the dataset. A freely available public database, intended as a resource for researchers studying the immune response to SARS-CoV-2, is where the repertoires were released. The samples were drawn from two sources: the first 160 participants of the ongoing ImmuneRACE study, and 1,200 or so subjects contributed by 6 global collaborators. A de-identified subject ID, COVID-19 status, age in years and sex were almost always included in the sample metadata. Where available, HLA class I and class II types were obtained from metadata supplied by the sample provider rather than from assay-based typing. The study at large found these results: How much clinical and demographic metadata was included differed by source and by participant, and the metadata was provided uncurated.

The germline V gene encodes CDR1 MGHRA and CDR2 YSYEKL. The germline V end is reduced by 4 bases and the J end by 2 bases; junction bases left unmatched: 6. Reading from cysteine to phenylalanine, the CDR3 counts 15 amino acids. The retained sequence is limited to the CDR3, 45 bases, with the frame set at the first base. Whole blood was collected in K2EDTA tubes by collaborating institutions according to the institutions' own protocols. Collaborator samples were shipped for TCRbeta analysis as frozen whole blood, isolated PBMCs, or DNA extracted from either sample type. TCRbeta CDR3 regions were amplified from genomic DNA by means of the immunoSEQ Assay, a bias-controlled multiplex PCR. On the study's bioinformatics: Within the assay, amplification of reference gene primers was used to estimate how many nucleated cells each sample contained. Sequence reads were collapsed and filtered to measure the absolute abundance of every unique TCRbeta CDR3 rearrangement. For each sample, productive Simpson clonality was calculated as the square root of Simpson's diversity index across productive rearrangements. TCRdb carries this immuneACCESS record with in-frame sequences only. Its versions omit some clonotypes, under half of them owing to an unresolved V gene in the studies checked, with the rest unexplained. V, J and clone size derive from that table, while D and trimming were established from the DNA sequence. For this sample there are approximately 22,000 clones; roughly 90% appear just once. In total, the top ten clones hold 6% of the sample.

About this clone: It lacks a known antigen. Per-base quality was not reported, and no clone a single base away is much larger than it.

The chain employs TRBV4-1 and TRBJ2-3, with 7 bases matching TRBD2. Sequencing was done on a sample of peripheral blood. The clonotype originates from a human donor in a cohort sampled during active COVID-19. The CDR3 region reads CASSPTERDTDTQYF. The DNA sequence is TGCGCCAGCAGCCCGACGGAGCGGGACACAGATACGCAGTATTTT.